What follows are 25 T cell receptor beta chains derived from one specimen sequenced in a study of post-analysis software for immune sequencing data. General study points: TRBV5-6, TRBV5-1 and TRBV20-1 belonged to a set of roughly five TRBV segments that were more frequent in patients than controls.

Their cognate antigens are unknown. Presence of unique molecular identifiers characterized the TCR beta cDNA libraries. Each CDR3 protein is one row after TCRdb ran MiXCR on the PCR reads. The sample contains 450,000 to 700,000 distinct CDR3 sequences, roughly 47% of which appear only once. Material for sequencing was blood. The receptor source for this set is a girl aged 5 to 17 with multiple sclerosis.

V usage is TRBV27 and J usage is TRBJ2-7; possibly TRBD1 for D (7 bases). Germline V gene data show CDR1 as MNHEY and CDR2 as SMNVEV (reference sequence). The CDR3 runs to 12 residues. Trimming took off 3 bases at V and 9 bases at J, with 12 bases between the two ends. The CDR3 DNA sequence: TGTGCCAGCAGTTTGCAGGGGGGAGGGCAGTACTTC. Translated, it gives CASSLQGGGQYF.

This clonotype was seen a handful of times. The chain employs TRBV12-3 or TRBV12-4 and TRBJ2-5; no clear D gene. V was pared by 3 bases and J by 10 bases, with 9 bases between. This CDR3 has 11 residues. Here the CDR3 DNA reads TGTGCCAGCAGTTTCCCCCTATGCCAGTACTTC. Translated, it gives CASSFPLCQYF.

This clonotype showed up just a few times. The chain is built from TRBV3-1 and TRBJ2-6; no firm D call. Trimming pared 2 bases from V and 0 bases from J, leaving 8 bases between. The CDR3 totals 16 residues. Germline V gene data show CDR1 as LGHDT and CDR2 as YNNKEL (reference sequence). CDR3 bases: TGTGCCAGCAGCCAACCCATCGGCTCTGGGGCCAACGTCCTGACTTTC. Translating it yields CASSQPIGSGANVLTF. The full variable domain, rest sourced from reference TRBV3-1 and TRBJ2-6, is DTAVSQTPKYLVTQMGNDKSIKCEQNLGHDTMYWYKQDSKKFLKIMFSYNNKELIINETVPNRFSPKSPDKAHLNLHINSLELGDSAVYFCASSQPIGSGANVLTFGAGSRLTVL.

This clonotype has a handful of counts. V usage is TRBV10-3 and J usage is TRBJ2-3; TRBD2 agrees at 7 bases. J was trimmed by 7 bases and V by 0 bases; bases with no gene match: 7. This CDR3 contains 15 residues. Germline V gene data show CDR1 as ENHRY and CDR2 as SYGVKD. The CDR3, as DNA: TGTGCCATCAGTGAGTCGGACGGGGGGAGGAATACGCAGTATTTT. Encoded protein: CAISESDGGRNTQYF.

This clonotype was picked up a small number of times. The rearrangement links TRBV29-1 to TRBJ1-1; D is uncertain. The CDR3 consists of 13 residues. Trimming pared 2 bases from V and 0 bases from J, leaving 7 bases between. Germline V gene sequence: CDR1 SQVTM, CDR2 ANQGSEA. CDR3 coding DNA: TGCAGCGTTGAAAAACGACTGAACACTGAAGCTTTCTTT. Translation gives CSVEKRLNTEAFF. The full variable domain, in which reference TRBV29-1 and TRBJ1-1 provide the parts outside the CDR3, is SAVISQKPSRDICQRGTSLTIQCQVDSQVTMMFWYRQQPGQSLTLIATANQGSEATYESGFVIDKFPISRPNLTFSTLTVSNMSPEDSSIYLCSVEKRLNTEAFFGQGTRLTVV.

The chain has TRBV4-2 and TRBJ1-1, with D unclear. Germline lookup yields CDR1 LGHNA and CDR2 YNFKEQ. V lost 0 bases and J 0 bases, leaving 11 bases between the germline ends. The CDR3 consists of 16 residues. The CDR3 sequence is CASSQDFGRMNTEAFF. In nucleotides, the CDR3 is TGTGCCAGCAGCCAAGATTTTGGGCGGATGAACACTGAAGCTTTCTTT.

CDR3 bases: TGTGCCAGCCGCAGGGCAGACGAGCAGTACTTC. Translated, it gives CASRRADEQYF. The chain recombines TRBV11-3 with TRBJ2-7, with a possible D match to TRBD1 (5 bases). Trimming removed 8 bases from V and 5 bases from J, with 10 bases in between. This CDR3 is built from 11 residues. Germline CDR1 SGHNT, CDR2 YENEEA.

The DNA for the CDR3 is TGTGCCAGCAGCTCTATAGAGGGGAGTGGCTACACCTTC. Its protein product is CASSSIEGSGYTF. The chain recombines TRBV7-2 with TRBJ1-2; TRBD1 might be the D (5 bases). Deletions cut 4 bases from V and 7 bases from J, with 13 bases between. Germline CDR1 reads SGHTA; CDR2 reads FQGNSA. The CDR3 runs to 13 residues.

V gene TRBV12-3 or TRBV12-4 combines with J gene TRBJ2-3; possibly TRBD1 or TRBD2 for D (5 bases each). The CDR3 loop spans 16 amino acids. V was pared by 3 bases and J by 5 bases, with 18 bases between. CDR3 nucleotide sequence: TGTGCCAGCAGTTTTCGTCCCCCGCCGAGGGGAGATACGCAGTATTTT. As protein: CASSFRPPPRGDTQYF.

This clonotype occurred a few times. The V gene is TRBV20-1, the J gene TRBJ2-7; D call uncertain. CDR3 size: 15 residues. Germline CDR1 and CDR2: DFQATT and SNEGSKA (reference sequence). The germline V and J ends were trimmed by 1 base and 0 bases, with 13 bases remaining between them. This CDR3 is CSARVIADSSYEQYF. CDR3 nucleotides: TGCAGTGCTAGAGTAATTGCGGATAGCTCCTACGAGCAGTACTTC.

V usage is TRBV12-3 or TRBV12-4 and J usage is TRBJ2-7, with D maybe TRBD2 (5 bases). The CDR3 is made up of 13 amino acids. The germline V and J ends were trimmed by 7 bases and 1 base, with 11 bases remaining between them. The CDR3 nucleotides are TGTGCCAGCATTCGAAGCGGTTCCTACGAGCAGTACTTC. Its translation is CASIRSGSYEQYF.

The chain has TRBV14 and TRBJ2-7, with D possibly matching TRBD2 (5 bases). Trimming took off 4 bases at V and 6 bases at J, with 16 bases between the two ends. The length of the CDR3 is 14 residues. Germline V gene sequence: CDR1 SGHDN, CDR2 FVKESK. The CDR3 nucleotides are TGTGCCAGCAGCCTATCGGGGAACCTAGCCGAGCAGTACTTC. It specifies CASSLSGNLAEQYF.

Only a few counts were recorded for this clonotype. The chain has TRBV7-8 and TRBJ1-2; weak D call: TRBD1 (5 bases). The germline V and J ends were trimmed by 5 bases and 8 bases, with 12 bases remaining between them. CDR1 is SGHVS and CDR2 is FQNEAQ in the germline V gene. This CDR3 contains 12 residues. CDR3 protein: CASSRGRGGYTF. DNA for the CDR3: TGTGCCAGCAGCAGGGGTAGGGGAGGCTACACCTTC. Variable domain in full (rest from reference TRBV7-8 and TRBJ1-2): GAGVSQSPRYKVAKRGQDVALRCDPISGHVSLFWYQQALGQGPEFLTYFQNEAQLDKSGLPSDRFFAERPEGSVSTLKIQRTQQEDSAVYLCASSRGRGGYTFGSGTRLTVV.

J is TRBJ1-4 and V is TRBV29-1; no firm D call. V dropped 3 bases and J dropped 8 bases, with 13 bases sitting between them. The germline CDR1 and CDR2 sequences are SQVTM and ANQGSEA. CDR3 length: 13 residues. The CDR3 DNA sequence: TGCAGCGTTGATGTTGGCTTAGGGGAAAAACTGTTTTTT. This codes for CSVDVGLGEKLFF.

CDR3 residues: CASSYTGQGGTDTQYF. The CDR3 DNA follows: TGTGCCAGCAGTTACACGGGACAGGGGGGCACAGATACGCAGTATTTT. The chain has TRBV6-5 and TRBJ2-3; 11 bases match TRBD1. Germline V gene sequence: CDR1 MNHEY, CDR2 SVGAGI. Unmatched junction bases numbered 2, after V lost 2 bases and J lost 1 base. This CDR3 spans 16 amino acids.

The V call is TRBV3-1, the J call TRBJ1-6, with 8 bases lining up with TRBD1. Germline loops: CDR1 LGHDT, CDR2 YNNKEL (reference sequence). After removal of 3 bases from V and 6 bases from J, the junction contained 1 base not matched to a gene. The CDR3 is made up of 14 amino acids. CDR3 sequence reads: CASSQTGANSPLHF. DNA for the CDR3: TGTGCCAGCAGCCAGACAGGGGCTAATTCACCCCTCCACTTT.

There are a few counts of this clonotype. This sequence joins TRBV12-3 or TRBV12-4 and TRBJ2-7; 7 nucleotides agree with TRBD1. The V gene end was trimmed by 7 bases and the J gene end by 11 bases; junction bases not matched to a gene: 11. There are 12 residues in the CDR3. As DNA, the CDR3 is TGTGCCAGCATGGGACAGACCCTACGTGAGTACTTC. Protein product: CASMGQTLREYF.

This clonotype has more than one count but fewer than ten. The chain combines TRBV5-1 with TRBJ2-5; TRBD1 agrees at 8 bases. This CDR3 region has 16 residues. Per the germline V gene, CDR1 is SGHRS and CDR2 is YFSETQ. The junction had 15 bases not matched to a gene; V was cut back by 7 bases and J by 4 bases. Written as DNA, the CDR3 is TGCGCCAGCGACTATAACCCACGCGGACAGGGAGAGACCCAGTACTTC. This sequence encodes CASDYNPRGQGETQYF. Using reference TRBV5-1 and TRBJ2-5 for the parts outside the CDR3, the full variable domain is KAGVTQTPRYLIKTRGQQVTLSCSPISGHRSVSWYQQTPGQGLQFLFEYFSETQRNKGNFPGRFSGRQFSNSRSEMNVSTLELGDSALYLCASDYNPRGQGETQYFGPGTRLLVL.

This clonotype turned up a few times. This chain joins TRBV7-9 and TRBJ2-7; TRBD1 agrees at 9 bases. The CDR3 covers 16 residues. V lost 0 bases, J lost 5 bases, and 8 bases stayed unmatched. The V gene's germline CDR1 is SEHNR and CDR2 FQNEAQ (reference sequence). The CDR3 spells CASSLAYKQGADEQYF. In DNA, the CDR3 is TGTGCCAGCAGCTTAGCGTACAAACAGGGGGCCGACGAGCAGTACTTC.

This clonotype showed up just a few times. The rearrangement links TRBV24-1 to TRBJ2-1; D not resolved. Germline V gene sequence: CDR1 KGHDR, CDR2 SFDVKD. The CDR3 runs to 11 residues. The V and J ends lost 9 bases and 7 bases respectively, with 9 bases between them. In DNA, the CDR3 is TGTGCCACCTGTCAAGCAAATGAGCAGTTCTTC. Its translation: CATCQANEQFF.

This clonotype was counted only a few times. The chain joins TRBV28 to TRBJ2-5, with D uncertain. The J call is in doubt because the DNA end fits TRBJ2-7 better. The CDR3 is 12 amino acids. Germline CDR1 reads MDHEN; CDR2 reads SYDVKM. In DNA form, the CDR3 reads TGTGCCAGCGAAGATGGGAAGGGCGAGCAGTACTTC. Its translation: CASEDGKGEQYF.

As concerns this clonotype: This may come from a read error, since a much larger clone is one base off. The chain links TRBV7-2 to TRBJ2-4; D perhaps matches TRBD2 (6 bases). The CDR3 extends over 15 amino acids. Germline lookup yields CDR1 SGHTA and CDR2 FQGNSA. Between the trimmed V and J ends, which lost 1 base and 6 bases, there was a span of 13 bases. The CDR3 spells CASSLDGTSRNIQYF. In nucleotides, the CDR3 is TGTGCCAGCAGCTTAGACGGAACTAGCCGAAACATTCAGTACTTC.

The V and J genes are TRBV29-1 and TRBJ1-1; D gene unclear. From germline, CDR1 is SQVTM and CDR2 ANQGSEA. V gave up 4 bases and J gave up 1 base, with 7 bases separating them. This CDR3 comprises 12 residues. The CDR3 DNA follows: TGCAGCGTTGGTAGTAGGAACACTGAAGCTTTCTTT. This codes for CSVGSRNTEAFF.

The CDR3 DNA reads TGTGCCAGCAGCTTGGGCCTACTCCGAAACTCCTACAATGAGCAGTTCTTC. This encodes CASSLGLLRNSYNEQFF. The chain recombines TRBV5-6 with TRBJ2-1; no definite D call. In germline, CDR1 is SGHDT, CDR2 YYEEEE. The CDR3 runs 17 residues. The V and J ends lost 0 bases and 0 bases respectively, with 13 bases between them.

This clonotype was detected only once. The chain couples TRBV7-8 to TRBJ1-1; D not resolved. The CDR3 contains 16 residues. V lost 5 bases to trimming and J lost 3 bases, with 19 bases between them. Germline V gives CDR1 SGHVS, CDR2 FQNEAQ. DNA of the CDR3: TGTGCCAGCAGCCCGCCGGCCGGCCGGACGGACACTGAAGCTTTCTTT. It specifies CASSPPAGRTDTEAFF.